This TCR beta chain derives from a study of shared clonotypes between healthy human individuals. The DNA input per sorted-subset replicate PCR was 200 to 250 ng, corresponding to 30,000 or so T cell genomes. TCRdb's copy holds only in-frame clones and misses some; the assay was immunoSEQ multiplex PCR. Among some 2.3 million clones, more than 85% were seen once, and the ten largest hold 0.39%. Study results and limitations: A handful of donors held about 5% of naive CD4 clonotypes in common. Represented diversity (both genetic and exposure-history) was limited by the small number of donors.

Details on this clone: Its target is unknown.

The TCR was taken from a man aged 18 to 29 in good health. Some clones in this sample may be carry-over from other donors' samples. Sequenced: naive CD4+ T cells from PBMCs. Subset noted: CD45RA+ positively selected.

The CDR3 nucleotides are TGTGCCAGCAGCTTAATGGGACTAGCGTCTGGCAATGAGCAGTTCTTC. Translated: CASSLMGLASGNEQFF. The chain recombines TRBV7-3 with TRBJ2-1; 10 nucleotides align to TRBD2. V lost 1 base, J lost 6 bases, and 6 bases stayed unmatched. This CDR3 spans 16 amino acids. Germline CDR1 reads SGHTA; CDR2 reads FQGTGA.